The TCR beta chain under discussion was sequenced for a study of T-cell memory formation after mild COVID-19. Study-wide points: There were some responding clones in pre-infection memory, which suggested that cross-reactive memory had joined. Clones that shrank (day 15 to 85) were balanced CD4/CD8, whereas later expanders leaned CD4+. Among CD4+ contracting clones, most were CM and EM, and CD8+ ones EMRA.

Trimming removed 6 bases at V and 6 bases at J, with 14 bases between. This CDR3 is built from 13 residues. Germline assignment: CDR1 MNHEY and CDR2 SVGAGI. TCRdb re-analysed the 5' RACE reads in MiXCR, keeping a single row per CDR3 protein. Among about 360,000 distinct CDR3 sequences, around an eighth were seen once, and the ten largest hold around a fifth. Worth noting for this clonotype: The target antigen is unknown.

The chain is built from TRBV6-5 and TRBJ1-2; possibly TRBD1 for D (6 bases). This receptor was taken from a man younger than 30 who had mild COVID-19 (a few samples of this study predate the infection). Cell type and time point are not known. The sequencing input was PBMCs or a T cell subset sorted from them (not recorded which). CDR3 DNA sequence: TGTGCCAGCAGAGGGGGTCGTGGGGATGGCTACACCTTC. Its protein product is CASRGGRGDGYTF.